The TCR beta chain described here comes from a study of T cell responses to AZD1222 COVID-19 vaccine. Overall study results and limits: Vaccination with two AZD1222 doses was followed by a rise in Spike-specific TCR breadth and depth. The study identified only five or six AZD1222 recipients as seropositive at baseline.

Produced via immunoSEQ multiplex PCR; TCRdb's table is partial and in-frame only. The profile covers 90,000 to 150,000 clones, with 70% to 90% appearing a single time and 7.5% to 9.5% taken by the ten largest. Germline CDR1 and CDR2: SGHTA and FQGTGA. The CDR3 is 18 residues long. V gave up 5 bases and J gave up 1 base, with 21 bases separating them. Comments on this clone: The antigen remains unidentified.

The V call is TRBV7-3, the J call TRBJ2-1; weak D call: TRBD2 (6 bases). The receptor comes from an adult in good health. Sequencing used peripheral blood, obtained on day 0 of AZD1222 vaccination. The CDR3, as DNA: TGTGCCAGCAGCCGGAAAGTTAGCGGTACGGTTTCCTACAATGAGCAGTTCTTC. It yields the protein CASSRKVSGTVSYNEQFF. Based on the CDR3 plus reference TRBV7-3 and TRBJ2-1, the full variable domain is GAGVSQTPSNKVTEKGKYVELRCDPISGHTALYWYRQSLGQGPEFLIYFQGTGAADDSGLPNDRFFAVRPEGSVSTLKIQRTERGDSAVYLCASSRKVSGTVSYNEQFFGPGTRLTVL.